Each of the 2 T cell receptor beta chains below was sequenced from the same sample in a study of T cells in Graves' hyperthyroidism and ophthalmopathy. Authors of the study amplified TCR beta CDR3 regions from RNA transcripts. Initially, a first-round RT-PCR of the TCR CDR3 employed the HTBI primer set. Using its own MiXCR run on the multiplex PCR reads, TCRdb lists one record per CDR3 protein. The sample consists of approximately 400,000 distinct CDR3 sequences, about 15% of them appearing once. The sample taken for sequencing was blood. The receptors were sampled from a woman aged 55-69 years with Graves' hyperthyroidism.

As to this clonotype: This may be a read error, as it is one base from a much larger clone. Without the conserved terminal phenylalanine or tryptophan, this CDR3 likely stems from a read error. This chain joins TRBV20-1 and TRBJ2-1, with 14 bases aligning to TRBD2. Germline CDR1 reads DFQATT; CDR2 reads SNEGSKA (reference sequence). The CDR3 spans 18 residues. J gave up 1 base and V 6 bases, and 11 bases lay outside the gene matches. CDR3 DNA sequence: TGCAGTGCCCCCCTCGGACTAGCGGGAGGAAATTCCTACAATGAGCAGTTCCTC. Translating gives CSAPLGLAGGNSYNEQFL.

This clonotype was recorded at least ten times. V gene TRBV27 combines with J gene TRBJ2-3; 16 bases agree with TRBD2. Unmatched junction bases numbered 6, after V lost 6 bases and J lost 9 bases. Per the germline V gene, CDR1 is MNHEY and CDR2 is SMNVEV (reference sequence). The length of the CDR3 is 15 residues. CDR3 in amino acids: CASSPGLAGGRTQYF. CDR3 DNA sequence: TGTGCCAGCAGCCCGGGACTAGCGGGAGGGAGGACGCAGTATTTT.